Listed here are 9 T cell receptor beta chains from one sample, sequenced in a study of CD8 T cells in Susac syndrome. An amount of RNA that ranged from roughly 0.45 to 1 ug was reverse transcribed with random hexamers. TCRdb re-derived calls from the immunoSEQ multiplex PCR reads in MiXCR, one entry per CDR3 protein. The sample yields some 200,000 distinct CDR3 sequences, roughly 94% seen once. The source material was CD8+ T cells from PBMCs. These TCRs come from a human donor with Susac syndrome.

V usage is TRBV19 and J usage is TRBJ2-2, with unresolved D. The V end lost 5 bases, the J end lost 5 bases, and 6 bases lay between the germline ends. The CDR3 loop spans 12 amino acids. The germline V gene encodes CDR1 LNHDA and CDR2 SQIVND (reference sequence). The DNA of the CDR3 is TGTGCCAGTAGTTCTACTACCGGGGAGCTGTTTTTT. This sequence encodes CASSSTTGELFF.

This chain uses TRBV19 with TRBJ1-5, with a weak D call TRBD1 (5 bases). V was shortened by 7 bases and J by 6 bases, with 16 bases between the two germline ends. This CDR3 contains 14 residues. Germline CDR1 LNHDA, CDR2 SQIVND (reference sequence). Written as DNA, the CDR3 is TGTGCCAGTACCTTCGGCAGGGCTAGTCAGCCCCAGCATTTT. It is translated as CASTFGRASQPQHF.

The V gene is TRBV27, the J gene TRBJ1-2, with D hard to call. Germline values: CDR1 MNHEY, CDR2 SMNVEV (reference sequence). This CDR3 comprises 12 residues. Trimming left V 3 bases short and J 7 bases short, with 9 bases between. CDR3 in DNA: TGTGCCAGCAGTTTTGATACGAGTGGCTACACCTTC. This sequence encodes CASSFDTSGYTF.

The V gene is TRBV30, the J gene TRBJ2-7; tentative D call: TRBD1 (6 bases). V was pared by 0 bases and J by 4 bases, with 10 bases between. CDR3 length: 13 amino acids. Germline V CDR1 and CDR2: GTSNPN, SVGIG (reference sequence). The chain's CDR3 is CAWSVHREYEQYF. CDR3 nucleotides: TGTGCCTGGAGTGTACACAGGGAATACGAGCAGTACTTC.

V usage is TRBV20-1 and J usage is TRBJ1-2; no firm D call. This CDR3 contains 12 residues. Germline V CDR1 and CDR2: DFQATT, SNEGSKA (reference sequence). Trimming cost V 3 bases and J 6 bases, with 11 bases left between them. CDR3 nucleotide sequence: TGCAGTGCTAGGGGCGGGCAGAATGGCTACACCTTC. It translates to CSARGGQNGYTF.

The V call is TRBV6-6, the J call TRBJ2-3, with 7 nucleotides matching TRBD2. This CDR3 is built from 13 residues. The germline V gene has CDR1 MNHNY and CDR2 SVGAGI (reference sequence). V trimming: 8 bases; J trimming: 3 bases; junction bases outside the gene matches: 5. Here the CDR3 reads CASHLAETDTQYF. The CDR3 nucleotides read TGTGCCAGCCACCTAGCGGAAACAGATACGCAGTATTTT.

V usage is TRBV9 and J usage is TRBJ2-1; possibly TRBD2 for D (5 bases). V was clipped by 3 bases and J by 8 bases, with 18 bases between them. This CDR3 contains 15 residues. CDR1 and CDR2 from the germline V gene are SGDLS and YYNGEE. CDR3 protein: CASSESLALMDEQFF. CDR3 in DNA: TGTGCCAGCAGCGAAAGCCTAGCACTTATGGATGAGCAGTTCTTC.

This rearrangement joins TRBV11-2 to TRBJ2-3; the D gene is possibly TRBD2 (6 bases). With 0 bases removed from V and 2 bases from J, the gap between germline ends came to 18 bases. From germline, CDR1 is SGHAT and CDR2 FQNNGV. The CDR3 is 18 residues long. The CDR3 DNA reads as TGTGCCAGCAGCTTAGATTTGGAGGGGCCTACAAACACAGATACGCAGTATTTT. This gives the protein CASSLDLEGPTNTDTQYF.

The chain is built from TRBV20-1 and TRBJ1-4, with a possible D match to TRBD1 (5 bases). Deletions cut 6 bases from V and 1 base from J, with 9 bases between. The CDR3 runs to 13 residues. Germline values: CDR1 DFQATT, CDR2 SNEGSKA (reference sequence). CDR3 coding DNA: TGCAGTGCAGAAGGGGAAACTAATGAAAAACTGTTTTTT. It yields the protein CSAEGETNEKLFF.